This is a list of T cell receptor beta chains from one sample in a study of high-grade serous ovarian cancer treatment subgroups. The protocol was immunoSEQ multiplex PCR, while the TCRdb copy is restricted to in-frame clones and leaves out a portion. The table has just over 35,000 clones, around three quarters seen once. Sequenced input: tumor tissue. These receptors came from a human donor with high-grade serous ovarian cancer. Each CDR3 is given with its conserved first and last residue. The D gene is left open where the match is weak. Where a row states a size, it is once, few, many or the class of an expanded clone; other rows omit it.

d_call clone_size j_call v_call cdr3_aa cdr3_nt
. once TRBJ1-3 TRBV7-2 CASSLGPASSGNTIYF TGTGCCAGCAGCTTAGGGCCGGCTAGCTCTGGAAACACCATATATTTT
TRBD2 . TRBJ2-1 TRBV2 CARRRRGDYNEQFF TGTGCCAGGAGGCGGCGGGGGGATTACAATGAGCAGTTCTTC
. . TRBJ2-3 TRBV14 CASSLSSTDTQYF TGTGCCAGCAGCCTATCAAGCACAGATACGCAGTATTTT
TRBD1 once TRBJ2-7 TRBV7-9 CASSLTGYEQYF TGTGCCAGCAGCTTGACAGGGTACGAGCAGTACTTC
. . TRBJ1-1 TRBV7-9 CASSFWGRTEAFF TGTGCCAGCAGCTTCTGGGGGAGGACTGAAGCTTTCTTT
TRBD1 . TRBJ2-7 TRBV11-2 CASSRGTGPSYEQYF TGTGCCAGCAGCCGCGGGACAGGGCCCTCCTACGAGCAGTACTTC
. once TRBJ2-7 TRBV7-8 CASTLGSAIYEQYF TGTGCCAGCACCCTGGGGAGCGCGATTTACGAGCAGTACTTC
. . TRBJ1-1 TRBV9 CASSVVGSDTEAFF TGTGCCAGCAGCGTAGTTGGGTCGGATACAGAAGCTTTCTTT
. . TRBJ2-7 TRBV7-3 CASSPPIDYEQYF TGTGCCAGCAGCCCACCAATCGACTACGAGCAGTACTTC
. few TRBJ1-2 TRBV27 CASSPRQLSGGYTF TGTGCCAGCAGTCCCCGACAGTTAAGCGGTGGCTACACCTTC
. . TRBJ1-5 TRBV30 CAWELGLSNQPQHF TGTGCCTGGGAGTTGGGGCTCAGTAATCAGCCCCAGCATTTT
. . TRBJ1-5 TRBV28 CASSLIDTDQPQHF TGTGCCAGCAGTTTAATCGATACAGATCAGCCCCAGCATTTT
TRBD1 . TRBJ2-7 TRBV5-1 CASSLTGQGSYEQYF TGCGCCAGCAGCTTGACCGGACAGGGCTCCTACGAGCAGTACTTC
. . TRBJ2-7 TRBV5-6 CASSLTGRYEQYF TGTGCCAGCAGCTTGACAGGGCGCTACGAGCAGTACTTC
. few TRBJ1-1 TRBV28 CASSLSEGRNTEAFF TGTGCCAGCAGTTTAAGCGAGGGACGGAACACTGAAGCTTTCTTT
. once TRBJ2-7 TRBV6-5 CASSPLGIASYEQYF TGTGCCAGCAGTCCACTCGGTATAGCCTCCTACGAGCAGTACTTC
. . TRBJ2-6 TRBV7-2 CASSFPSGANVLTF TGTGCCAGCAGCTTTCCCTCTGGGGCCAACGTCCTGACTTTC
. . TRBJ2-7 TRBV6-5 CASSTGGPHEQYF TGTGCCAGCAGCACTGGGGGTCCGCACGAGCAGTACTTC
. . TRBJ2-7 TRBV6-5 CASRRAGYREQYF TGTGCCAGCAGGAGGGCCGGTTATCGCGAGCAGTACTTC
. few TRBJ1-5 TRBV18 CASSGTTNQPQHF TGTGCCAGCTCCGGGACAACCAATCAGCCCCAGCATTTT
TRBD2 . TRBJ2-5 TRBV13 CASSSFLAGEETQYF TGTGCCAGCAGCTCCTTTCTAGCGGGAGAGGAGACCCAGTACTTC
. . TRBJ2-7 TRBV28 CASSLSGTLSYEQYF TGTGCCAGCAGTTTATCAGGGACCTTGTCCTACGAGCAGTACTTC
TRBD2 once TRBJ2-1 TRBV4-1 CASRTGTSGSNEQFF TGCGCCAGCAGGACCGGGACTAGCGGTAGTAATGAGCAGTTCTTC